The present T cell receptor beta chain was sequenced within a study of cytomegalovirus exposure and HLA in healthy donors. Study-level results: Upon later analysis, TCR association rates were observed to vary by HLA locus, being highest for DRB1 and lowest for HLA-C. Reportedly, a later analysis found an Asian-associated ancestry cluster had fewer N-insertions than the roughly 700-donor mean. V- and J-gene trimming in TCR beta was tied to a missense DCLRE1C variant by an analysis performed later.

It was with 60 Vbeta and 13 Jbeta primers that the PCR ran. The method was immunoSEQ multiplex PCR; TCRdb's version includes in-frame clones alone and lacks a portion of them. The sample has some 180,000 clones, roughly 75% seen once. Regarding donors, all were healthy bone marrow donors. Remarks on this clone: What it binds is not known.

The V gene's germline CDR1 is GTSNPN and CDR2 SVGIG (reference sequence). CDR3 length: 16 residues. Trimming stripped 4 bases from V and 0 bases from J, with 17 bases between. This TCR came from a woman in her thirties in good health and CMV-seronegative. The sequencing input was PBMCs. The chain recombines TRBV30 with TRBJ2-3; D not certain. CDR3 sequence reads: CAWTVTPLTSTDTQYF. In nucleotides, the CDR3 is TGTGCCTGGACCGTGACACCGTTAACTAGCACAGATACGCAGTATTTT. The full variable domain, in which reference TRBV30 and TRBJ2-3 provide the parts outside the CDR3, is SQTIHQWPATLVQPVGSPLSLECTVEGTSNPNLYWYRQAAGRGLQLLFYSVGIGQISSEVPQNLSASRPQDRQFILSSKKLLLSDSGFYLCAWTVTPLTSTDTQYFGPGTRLTVL.